Listed here are 9 T cell receptor beta chains from one sample, sequenced in a study of cytomegalovirus exposure and HLA in healthy donors. Generated by immunoSEQ multiplex PCR, the TCRdb table keeps only in-frame clones and is missing some. The data hold fewer than 200,000 clones, with less than 85% observed a single time. Material: PBMCs. The origin of the receptors is a young man in good health and CMV-seropositive.

This clone has only a few counts. CDR3 DNA: TGTGCCAGCAGCGATACGGGACTAGGCGGCAAGCAGTACTTC. It yields the protein CASSDTGLGGKQYF. V is TRBV7-9 and J is TRBJ2-7; 8 bases are shared with TRBD2. Trimming cost V 5 bases and J 8 bases; bases outside gene matches: 11. Germline loops: CDR1 SEHNR, CDR2 FQNEAQ (reference sequence). CDR3 length: 14 amino acids.

The rearrangement links TRBV6-5 to TRBJ1-2; D possibly corresponds to TRBD1 (6 bases). The CDR3 sequence is 11 residues long. The V end lost 8 bases, the J end lost 2 bases, and 6 bases lay between the germline ends. Germline V CDR1 and CDR2: MNHEY, SVGAGI. The CDR3 DNA reads TGTGCCAGCCAGGGGAACTATGGCTACACCTTC. Its translation is CASQGNYGYTF.

The chain is built from TRBV29-1 and TRBJ2-7; D call uncertain. Trimming removed 4 bases at V and 3 bases at J, with 10 bases between. Germline V gene data show CDR1 as SQVTM and CDR2 as ANQGSEA. CDR3 length: 12 residues. DNA of the CDR3: TGCAGCGTTGTTGGCCCCTTCTACGAGCAGTACTTC. Its translation: CSVVGPFYEQYF.

The chain carries TRBV5-1 and TRBJ2-7; 7 positions match TRBD1. Germline V gene data show CDR1 as SGHRS and CDR2 as YFSETQ. The CDR3 runs to 14 residues. J gave up 0 bases and V 2 bases, and 2 bases lay outside the gene matches. The DNA of the CDR3 is TGCGCCAGCAGCTTCGGGGACAGCTCCTACGAGCAGTACTTC. This codes for CASSFGDSSYEQYF.

This clone was seen only a few times. The chain recombines TRBV5-4 with TRBJ1-2, with TRBD1 matching over 10 bases. The CDR3 consists of 16 residues. Germline CDR1 is SGHNT and CDR2 is YYREEE (reference sequence). Losses at the gene ends were 4 bases for V and 6 bases for J; bases not matched to a gene: 12. The CDR3 spells CASSPIRQGALNGYTF. The CDR3 nucleotides read TGTGCCAGCAGCCCGATAAGACAGGGGGCTCTTAATGGCTACACCTTC.

V is TRBV7-9 and J is TRBJ1-2; 7 positions agree with TRBD1. This CDR3 is built from 15 residues. J gave up 4 bases and V 4 bases, and 9 bases lay outside the gene matches. Per the germline V gene, CDR1 is SEHNR and CDR2 is FQNEAQ (reference sequence). CDR3 nucleotides: TGTGCCAGCAGCTCCCCCTCGGAGGGGGCCTATGGCTACACCTTC. Translated: CASSSPSEGAYGYTF.

V and J are TRBV28 and TRBJ1-5; 7 bases are shared with TRBD1. The germline V gene has CDR1 MDHEN and CDR2 SYDVKM. CDR3 length: 16 amino acids. V lost 4 bases, J lost 3 bases, and 9 bases stayed unmatched. DNA of the CDR3: TGTGCCAGCAGTTCAACTTCCGGGACAGTCAATCAGCCCCAGCATTTT. Translated, it gives CASSSTSGTVNQPQHF. The full variable domain, completed using reference TRBV28 and TRBJ1-5, is DVKVTQSSRYLVKRTGEKVFLECVQDMDHENMFWYRQDPGLGLRLIYFSYDVKMKEKGDIPEGYSVSREKKERFSLILESASTNQTSMYLCASSSTSGTVNQPQHFGDGTRLSIL.

The gene calls are TRBV7-9 and TRBJ2-4; D is perhaps TRBD2 (5 bases). With 5 bases removed from V and 8 bases from J, the gap between germline ends came to 10 bases. This CDR3 spans 12 amino acids. The germline V gene encodes CDR1 SEHNR and CDR2 FQNEAQ (reference sequence). This CDR3 is CASSDEGHIQYF. In DNA, the CDR3 is TGTGCCAGCAGCGATGAGGGCCACATTCAGTACTTC.

The chain carries TRBV6-5 and TRBJ2-2, with 8 bases lining up with TRBD1. The V and J ends lost 6 bases and 3 bases, in that order; junction bases with no gene match: 3. The CDR3 length is 14 residues. Looked up from germline, CDR1 is MNHEY and CDR2 is SVGAGI. CDR3 protein: CASSNRGDTGELFF. The CDR3 region has the DNA TGTGCCAGCAGCAACAGGGGGGACACCGGGGAGCTGTTTTTT.